This TCR beta chain is drawn from a study of blood T cell repertoires in COVID-19. Study in general: The origin of the acute and convalescent COVID-19 samples was the United States, Italy and Spain. The analysed material was cDNA or gDNA that came from T cells, B-cell-depleted T cells, or PBMCs.

Methods used by the authors: Estimation of nucleated cell counts relied on the amplification of reference gene primers. Assay used: immunoSEQ multiplex PCR; TCRdb lists only in-frame clones, some missing. V and J calls and clone size are copied from that table; D and trimming were computed from the DNA. The sample holds approximately 140,000 clones, 85% to 90% seen once. One Seattle source followed patients from active infection through their disease course. The CDR3 extends over 18 amino acids. CDR1 is MNHEY and CDR2 is SVGEGT in the germline V gene. The trim removed 7 bases at V and 4 bases at J, leaving 17 bases unmatched.

The J gene is TRBJ2-5, the V gene TRBV6-2 or TRBV6-3; TRBD2 agrees at 11 bases. What was sequenced was peripheral blood. This TCR was recovered from a man aged 18 to 29 with COVID-19, enrolled during active disease. In DNA, the CDR3 is TGTGCCAGCAACCCCAGCTCCCCACTAGCGGGAGTCGGAGAGACCCAGTACTTC. It translates to CASNPSSPLAGVGETQYF.